This T cell receptor (beta chain) derives from a study of post-analysis software for immune sequencing data. Study-wide results and caveats: TRBV5-6, TRBV5-1 and TRBV20-1 were among five TRBV segments more frequent in patients than controls. The F measure placed samples prepared in the same batch into strongly shared clusters. Controls' normalized Chao1 diversity significantly exceeded that of multiple sclerosis patients.

Unique molecular identifiers featured in each of the TCR beta cDNA libraries. TCRdb reprocessed the PCR reads with MiXCR, giving one entry per CDR3 protein. Among more than 450,000 distinct CDR3 sequences listed, roughly 45% were seen once. CDR1 SEHNR and CDR2 FQNEAQ come from the germline V gene (reference sequence). Trimming took off 6 bases at V and 1 base at J, with 13 bases between the two ends. The CDR3 sequence is 14 residues long. A word on this clonotype: Its antigen is unidentified.

The V gene is TRBV7-9, the J gene TRBJ2-7; possibly TRBD1 for D (5 bases). The clonotype originates from a girl between 5 and 17 years old with multiple sclerosis. The sample comprised blood. The CDR3 region has the DNA TGTGCCAGCAGTTCAGGGTTTTTTTCCTACGAGCAGTACTTC. It specifies CASSSGFFSYEQYF.